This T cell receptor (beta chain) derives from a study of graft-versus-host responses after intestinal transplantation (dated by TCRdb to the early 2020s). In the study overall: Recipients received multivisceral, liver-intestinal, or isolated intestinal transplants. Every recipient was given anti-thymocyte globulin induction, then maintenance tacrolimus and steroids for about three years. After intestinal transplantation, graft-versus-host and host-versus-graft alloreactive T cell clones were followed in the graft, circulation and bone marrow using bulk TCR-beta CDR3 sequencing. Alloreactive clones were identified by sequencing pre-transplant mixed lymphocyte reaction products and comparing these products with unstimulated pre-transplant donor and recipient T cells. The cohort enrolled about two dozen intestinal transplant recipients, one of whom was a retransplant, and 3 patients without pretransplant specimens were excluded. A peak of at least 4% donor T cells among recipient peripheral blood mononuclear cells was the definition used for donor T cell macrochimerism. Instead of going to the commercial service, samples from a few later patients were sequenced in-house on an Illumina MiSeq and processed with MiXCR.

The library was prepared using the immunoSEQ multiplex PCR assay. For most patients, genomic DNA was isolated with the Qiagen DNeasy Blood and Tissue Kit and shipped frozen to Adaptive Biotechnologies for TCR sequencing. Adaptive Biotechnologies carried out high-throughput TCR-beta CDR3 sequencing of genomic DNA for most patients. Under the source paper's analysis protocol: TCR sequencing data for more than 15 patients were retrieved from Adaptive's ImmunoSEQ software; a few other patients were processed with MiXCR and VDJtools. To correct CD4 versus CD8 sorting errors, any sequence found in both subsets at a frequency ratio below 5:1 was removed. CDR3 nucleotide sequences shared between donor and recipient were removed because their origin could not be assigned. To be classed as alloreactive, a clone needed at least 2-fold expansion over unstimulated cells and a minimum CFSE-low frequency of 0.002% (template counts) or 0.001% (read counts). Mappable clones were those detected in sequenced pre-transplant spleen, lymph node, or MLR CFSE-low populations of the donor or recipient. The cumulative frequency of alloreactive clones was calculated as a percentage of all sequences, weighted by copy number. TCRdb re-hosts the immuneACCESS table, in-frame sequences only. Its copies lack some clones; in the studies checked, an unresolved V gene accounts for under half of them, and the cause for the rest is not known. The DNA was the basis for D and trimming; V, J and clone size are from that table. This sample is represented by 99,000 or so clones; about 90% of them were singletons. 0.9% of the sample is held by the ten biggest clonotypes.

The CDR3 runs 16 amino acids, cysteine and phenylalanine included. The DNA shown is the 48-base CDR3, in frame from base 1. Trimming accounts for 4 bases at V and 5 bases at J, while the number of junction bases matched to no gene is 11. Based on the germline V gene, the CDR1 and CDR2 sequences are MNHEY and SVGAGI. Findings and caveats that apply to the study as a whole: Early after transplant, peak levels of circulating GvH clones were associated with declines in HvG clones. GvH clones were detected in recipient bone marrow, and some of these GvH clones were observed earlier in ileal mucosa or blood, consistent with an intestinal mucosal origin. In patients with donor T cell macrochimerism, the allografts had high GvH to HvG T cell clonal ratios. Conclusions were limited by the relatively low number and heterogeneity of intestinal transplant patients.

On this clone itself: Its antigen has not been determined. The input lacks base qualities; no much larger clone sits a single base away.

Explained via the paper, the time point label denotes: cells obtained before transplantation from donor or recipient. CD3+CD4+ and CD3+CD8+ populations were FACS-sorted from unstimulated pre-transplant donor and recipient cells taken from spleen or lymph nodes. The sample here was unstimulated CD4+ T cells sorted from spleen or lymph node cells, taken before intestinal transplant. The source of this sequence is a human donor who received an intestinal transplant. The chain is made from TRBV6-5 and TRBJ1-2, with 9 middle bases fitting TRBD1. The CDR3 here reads CASSWQQGASLYGYTF. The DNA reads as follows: TGTGCCAGCAGTTGGCAACAGGGGGCCTCCCTGTATGGCTACACCTTC.